Listed below are T cell receptor beta chains from one sample, sequenced in a study of T cell clonotyping in hematopoietic cell transplantation. Profiled with immunoSEQ multiplex PCR; TCRdb holds only in-frame clones, not every one. The sample consists of about 45,000 clones, roughly 80% of them appearing once. This material consisted of peripheral blood mononuclear cells, taken before stem cell transplant. The receptor set was obtained from a man in his fifties or sixties with myelodysplastic syndrome. Some clones in this sample may be carry-over from other donors' samples. Both conserved end residues are part of each CDR3. D genes are given only for firm matches. Where a row states a size, it is once, few, many or the class of an expanded clone; other rows omit it.

TRBV29-1,13,NA,TRBD1,TRBJ2-5,CSGERTGKGTQYF,TGCAGCGGGGAACGGACAGGGAAGGGGACCCAGTACTTC
TRBV29-1,15,NA,NA,TRBJ1-1,CSVIGGGFSNTEAFF,TGCAGCGTTATTGGCGGTGGGTTTTCGAACACTGAAGCTTTCTTT
TRBV28,15,NA,TRBD1,TRBJ1-6,CASRSTGGSRSPLHF,TGTGCCAGCAGATCGACAGGGGGCTCTCGGTCACCCCTCCACTTT
TRBV7-6,13,NA,NA,TRBJ1-1,CASSRYTATEAFF,TGTGCCAGCAGCCGTTACACGGCAACTGAAGCTTTCTTT
TRBV10-2,16,NA,TRBD1,TRBJ1-5,CASSEQGVLSNQPQHF,TGCGCCAGCAGTGAACAGGGGGTCCTTAGCAATCAGCCCCAGCATTTT
TRBV28,14,NA,NA,TRBJ1-3,CASRGSNSGNTIYF,TGTGCCAGCAGGGGCTCCAACTCTGGAAACACCATATATTTT
TRBV27,12,NA,NA,TRBJ2-7,CASSGTSSEQYF,TGTGCCAGCAGTGGGACGTCCTCCGAGCAGTACTTC
TRBV19,14,NA,NA,TRBJ1-1,CASSPQGRGSEAFF,TGTGCCAGTAGTCCCCAGGGCAGGGGTTCTGAAGCTTTCTTT
TRBV7-9,16,NA,NA,TRBJ2-3,CASRDIAASSTDTQYF,TGTGCCAGCAGGGATATAGCGGCATCTAGCACAGATACGCAGTATTTT
TRBV28,13,NA,NA,TRBJ1-2,CASVPQENYGYTF,TGTGCCAGCGTACCACAGGAGAACTATGGCTACACCTTC
TRBV4-3,15,NA,NA,TRBJ1-4,CASSPRWQGNEKLFF,TGCGCCAGCAGCCCCCGGTGGCAGGGGAATGAAAAACTGTTTTTT
TRBV28,16,NA,NA,TRBJ2-6,CASSSRRSSGANVLTF,TGTGCCAGCAGTTCACGGCGGAGCTCTGGGGCCAACGTCCTGACTTTC
TRBV21-1,13,NA,NA,TRBJ2-7,CASSPDRNYEQYF,TGTGCCAGCAGCCCAGACAGAAATTACGAGCAGTACTTC
TRBV7-6,17,NA,NA,TRBJ2-3,CASSLNPTYGGTDTQYF,TGTGCCAGCAGCTTAAACCCAACTTATGGGGGCACAGATACGCAGTATTTT
TRBV20-1,11,once,NA,TRBJ2-1,CSAGGPGEQFF,TGCAGTGCGGGAGGCCCTGGAGAGCAGTTCTTC
TRBV9,14,NA,NA,TRBJ2-7,CASSVQGNLGEQYF,TGTGCCAGCAGCGTACAGGGGAATTTGGGCGAGCAGTACTTC
TRBV6-5,16,few,TRBD1,TRBJ2-3,CASSYSLQGAGDTQYF,TGTGCCAGCAGTTACTCGCTTCAGGGGGCCGGAGATACGCAGTATTTT
TRBV6-5,14,medium-sized,NA,TRBJ1-2,CASSTPDGRRGYTF,TGTGCCAGCAGCACCCCGGATGGACGACGGGGCTACACCTTC
TRBV18,15,NA,NA,TRBJ2-7,CASSSSAGTVLEQYF,TGTGCCAGCTCAAGCTCGGCCGGGACCGTACTCGAGCAGTACTTC
TRBV7-2,13,NA,NA,TRBJ1-1,CASSLMVNTEAFF,TGTGCCAGCAGCTTAATGGTGAACACTGAAGCTTTCTTT
TRBV6-4,17,NA,NA,TRBJ2-1,CASSDSGGRLAVNEQFF,TGTGCCAGCAGTGACTCGGGGGGGCGACTAGCCGTCAATGAGCAGTTCTTC
TRBV19,15,few,NA,TRBJ2-2,CASRAGTVNTGELFF,TGTGCCAGTAGGGCTGGTACGGTGAACACCGGGGAGCTGTTTTTT
TRBV15,16,NA,NA,TRBJ2-6,CATSRDRQSGANVLTF,TGTGCCACCAGCAGAGATCGTCAATCTGGGGCCAACGTCCTGACTTTC
TRBV7-2,16,NA,NA,TRBJ2-2,CASSLARTANTGELFF,TGTGCCAGCAGCTTAGCGAGGACAGCGAACACCGGGGAGCTGTTTTTT
TRBV4-2,14,NA,TRBD1,TRBJ1-4,CASSPDRRNEKLFF,TGTGCCAGCAGCCCGGACAGGCGGAACGAAAAACTGTTTTTT
TRBV5-1,13,NA,NA,TRBJ2-1,CASSLYSSAEQFF,TGCGCCAGCAGCTTGTACTCTAGTGCTGAGCAGTTCTTC
TRBV19,14,NA,NA,TRBJ1-4,CASSVRGLREKLFF,TGTGCCAGTAGTGTACGGGGGCTACGGGAAAAACTGTTTTTT
TRBV5-1,15,NA,TRBD1,TRBJ2-1,CASSPGQSSYNEQFF,TGCGCCAGCAGCCCGGGACAGAGCTCCTACAATGAGCAGTTCTTC
TRBV9,15,once,TRBD2,TRBJ2-7,CASSVGPGLNYEQYF,TGTGCCAGCAGCGTAGGGCCGGGACTAAACTACGAGCAGTACTTC
TRBV29-1,13,NA,NA,TRBJ1-1,CSARGAMNTEAFF,TGCAGCGCCCGTGGGGCTATGAACACTGAAGCTTTCTTT
TRBV25-1,16,NA,NA,TRBJ2-2,CASSDWGGAFTGELFF,TGTGCCAGCAGTGATTGGGGGGGGGCATTCACCGGGGAGCTGTTTTTT
TRBV5-1,14,NA,TRBD1,TRBJ1-4,CASSFGQAGEKLFF,TGCGCCAGCAGCTTTGGACAGGCGGGTGAAAAACTGTTTTTT
TRBV9,16,NA,NA,TRBJ2-3,CASSVGGGSYTDTQYF,TGTGCCAGCAGCGTAGGGGGGGGCTCCTACACAGATACGCAGTATTTT
TRBV28,15,NA,NA,TRBJ1-2,CASLSTRGRDYGYTF,TGTGCCAGCCTTTCCACCCGGGGGAGGGACTATGGCTACACCTTC
TRBV4-3,20,NA,TRBD2,TRBJ2-4,CASSQGLSSGGELAKNIQYF,TGCGCCAGCAGCCAAGGACTTAGTAGCGGGGGGGAACTAGCCAAAAACATTCAGTACTTC
TRBV19,13,NA,NA,TRBJ1-5,CASNRDSNQPQHF,TGTGCCAGCAACAGGGATAGCAATCAGCCCCAGCATTTT
TRBV19,14,NA,NA,TRBJ2-5,CASRVWAREETQYF,TGTGCCAGTAGAGTGTGGGCGCGGGAAGAGACCCAGTACTTC
TRBV20-1,11,NA,NA,TRBJ2-3,CSAASGDTQYF,TGCAGTGCGGCTTCGGGGGATACGCAGTATTTT
TRBV6-5,15,NA,TRBD1,TRBJ2-2,CASTLGTGGTGELFF,TGTGCCAGCACCCTCGGGACAGGGGGCACCGGGGAGCTGTTTTTT
TRBV2,17,NA,TRBD1,TRBJ1-5,CASSPQSGTGGGQPQHF,TGTGCCAGCAGTCCCCAATCCGGGACAGGGGGAGGTCAGCCCCAGCATTTT
TRBV18,13,NA,NA,TRBJ1-5,CASSPDSNQPQHF,TGTGCCAGCTCACCGGACAGCAATCAGCCCCAGCATTTT
TRBV6-6,14,NA,NA,TRBJ2-2,CASSYEGRNGELFF,TGTGCCAGCAGTTACGAGGGGCGGAACGGGGAGCTGTTTTTT
TRBV6-5,13,few,NA,TRBJ1-4,CASRPTGDEKLFF,TGTGCCAGCAGGCCGACCGGTGATGAAAAACTGTTTTTT
TRBV27,16,NA,TRBD2,TRBJ2-7,CASRPGPLGGSHEQYF,TGTGCCAGCCGCCCAGGGCCCCTCGGGGGGTCTCACGAGCAGTACTTC
TRBV30,12,NA,NA,TRBJ1-1,CAWSRWNTEAFF,TGTGCCTGGAGCAGGTGGAACACTGAAGCTTTCTTT
TRBV18,14,NA,NA,TRBJ1-6,CASSPATVSSPLHF,TGTGCCAGCTCACCGGCGACAGTGAGTTCACCCCTCCACTTT
TRBV9,14,NA,NA,TRBJ2-2,CASSVTSWAGELFF,TGTGCCAGCAGCGTAACTAGCTGGGCCGGGGAGCTGTTTTTT
TRBV7-9,12,NA,TRBD1,TRBJ1-1,CASPRGDTEAFF,TGTGCCAGCCCCAGGGGGGACACTGAAGCTTTCTTT
TRBV28,16,NA,TRBD1,TRBJ1-4,CASSYIRDRADEKLFF,TGTGCCAGCAGTTATATCCGGGACAGGGCGGACGAAAAACTGTTTTTT
TRBV7-3,15,NA,NA,TRBJ2-3,CASSLNVRGVDTQYF,TGTGCCAGCAGCTTAAACGTAAGGGGGGTGGATACGCAGTATTTT
TRBV28,15,NA,TRBD1,TRBJ1-2,CASSPPGTAAGGYTF,TGTGCCAGCTCTCCGCCGGGGACAGCCGCTGGTGGCTACACCTTC
TRBV7-9,17,once,NA,TRBJ2-2,CASSFRFGDLRSGELFF,TGTGCCAGCAGCTTCAGGTTTGGGGATCTCCGATCCGGGGAGCTGTTTTTT
TRBV19,15,NA,TRBD2,TRBJ2-1,CASSMNGGAYNEQFF,TGTGCCAGTAGTATGAACGGGGGGGCCTACAATGAGCAGTTCTTC